Below are 9 T cell receptor beta chains sequenced from a single sample in a study of T cell changes during pregnancy in multiple sclerosis. Profiling relied on immunoSEQ multiplex PCR, and the TCRdb table lists in-frame clones only, not all of them. The sample carries around 69,000 clones, roughly 90% recorded once. Sequenced material: CD8+ T cells from peripheral blood mononuclear cells, taken before pregnancy. Every receptor here comes from a female donor with multiple sclerosis, enrolled in a pregnancy study.

This clone is a singleton in its sample. The rearrangement joins TRBV5-1 to TRBJ2-5, with D unclear. Per the germline V gene, CDR1 is SGHRS and CDR2 is YFSETQ. The V end was cut by 0 bases, the J end by 2 bases, with 11 bases between. CDR3 length equals 15 residues. The CDR3 protein is CASSLARSVQETQYF. Written as DNA, the CDR3 is TGCGCCAGCAGCTTGGCCAGATCAGTGCAAGAGACCCAGTACTTC.

The V and J genes are TRBV7-2 and TRBJ2-2, with 7 bases lining up with TRBD1. Trimming cost V 5 bases and J 5 bases; bases outside gene matches: 8. This CDR3 has 15 residues. Per germline, CDR1 SGHTA and CDR2 FQGNSA. The CDR3 loop reads CASSQGTATTGELFF. Written as DNA, the CDR3 is TGTGCCAGCAGCCAAGGGACAGCAACTACCGGGGAGCTGTTTTTT.

This clone was detected once. This chain connects TRBV7-2 to TRBJ2-7; TRBD1 aligns across 8 bases. V dropped 5 bases and J dropped 3; count of bases not matched to a gene: 6. The V gene's germline CDR1 is SGHTA and CDR2 FQGNSA. The CDR3 totals 14 residues. The CDR3 loop is CASSTFTGGYEQYF. The CDR3 nucleotides read TGTGCCAGCAGCACATTTACAGGGGGCTACGAGCAGTACTTC. The full variable domain, in which reference TRBV7-2 and TRBJ2-7 provide the parts outside the CDR3, is GAGVSQSPSNKVTEKGKDVELRCDPISGHTALYWYRQSLGQGLEFLIYFQGNSAPDKSGLPSDRFSAERTGGSVSTLTIQRTQQEDSAVYLCASSTFTGGYEQYFGPGTRLTVT.

V usage is TRBV9 and J usage is TRBJ2-3; 11 positions match TRBD2. This CDR3 has 16 residues. Germline lookup yields CDR1 SGDLS and CDR2 YYNGEE. With V trimmed by 3 bases and J by 5 bases, 8 bases remained unmatched. This CDR3 reads CASSDPLAGGRDTQYF. The CDR3 coding sequence is TGTGCCAGCAGCGACCCCCTAGCGGGGGGCAGAGATACGCAGTATTTT. Drawing the rest from reference TRBV9 and TRBJ2-3, the complete variable domain is DSGVTQTPKHLITATGQRVTLRCSPRSGDLSVYWYQQSLDQGLQFLIQYYNGEERAKGNILERFSAQQFPDLHSELNLSSLELGDSALYFCASSDPLAGGRDTQYFGPGTRLTVL.

This clone appeared a few times. The same CDR3 can be traced to other DNA sequences in this sample. The chain employs TRBV9 and TRBJ1-2; D is uncertain. Looked up from germline, CDR1 is SGDLS and CDR2 is YYNGEE. This CDR3 has 11 residues. Trimming left V 0 bases short and J 7 bases short, with 4 bases between. CDR3 DNA: TGTGCCAGCAGCGTAGGACTTGGCTACACCTTC. Protein sequence: CASSVGLGYTF.

This clone was recorded once. The genes are TRBV4-1 and TRBJ2-3; 13 nucleotides match TRBD2. Germline loops: CDR1 MGHRA, CDR2 YSYEKL. The CDR3 spans 18 residues. With 0 bases clipped from V and 4 bases from J, the junction kept 7 bases outside the gene matches. The CDR3 DNA reads as TGCGCCAGCAGCCAAGAGACTAGCGGGGGGCCTGAACCAGATACGCAGTATTTT. Protein sequence: CASSQETSGGPEPDTQYF.

The rearrangement links TRBV6-4 to TRBJ2-1, with D perhaps TRBD2 (8 bases). The CDR3 has 16 residues. Germline CDR1 and CDR2: MRHNA and SNTAGT. V lost 3 bases, J lost 9 bases, and 21 bases lay in between. The CDR3 DNA reads TGTGCCAGCAGTGATTCGGGAGGGGGCGGTTTAGGTGAGCAGTTCTTC. Amino acid sequence: CASSDSGGGGLGEQFF.

For this clone: At one end, the junction sequence differs from germline, possibly due to a read error. The chain is built from TRBV7-7 and TRBJ2-1; tentatively, D is TRBD2 (6 bases). This CDR3 spans 14 amino acids. Germline CDR1 reads SSHAT; CDR2 reads FNYEAQ (reference sequence). Here the CDR3 reads CASSLDSGWNEQFF. The CDR3 DNA reads as TGTGCTAGCAGCTTAGATAGCGGTTGGAATGAGCAGTTCTTC.

The rearrangement uses TRBV7-6 and TRBJ2-3; maybe TRBD2 (6 bases). The CDR3 is 14 amino acids. Trimming removed 1 base from V and 5 bases from J, with 10 bases in between. CDR1 is SGHVS and CDR2 is FNYEAQ in the germline V gene. The CDR3 DNA sequence: TGTGCCAGCAGCTTAGGATTGGGGGGAGATACGCAGTATTTT. Protein product: CASSLGLGGDTQYF.